These 25 T cell receptor beta chains were sequenced from one sample in a study of shared clonotypes between healthy human individuals. Data came from immunoSEQ multiplex PCR; TCRdb stores just in-frame clones and leaves some out. The table records under 650,000 clones, about 95% of them present only once. Sample: naive CD4+ T cells sorted from blood. Subset described: CD45RA+ positively selected. These receptor sequences come from a woman aged 30 to 39 in good health.

The chain is built from TRBV19 and TRBJ1-1; the D is unclear. Between the trimmed V and J ends, which lost 5 bases and 1 base, there was a span of 5 bases. CDR3 length equals 12 residues. Looked up from germline, CDR1 is LNHDA and CDR2 is SQIVND (reference sequence). Written as DNA, the CDR3 is TGTGCCAGTAGTCCCGGGAACACTGAAGCTTTCTTT. It is translated as CASSPGNTEAFF. Filled out from reference TRBV19 and TRBJ1-1, the complete variable domain reads DGGITQSPKYLFRKEGQNVTLSCEQNLNHDAMYWYRQDPGQGLRLIYYSQIVNDFQKGDIAEGYSVSREKKESFPLTVTSAQKNPTAFYLCASSPGNTEAFFGQGTRLTVV.

The chain carries TRBV2 and TRBJ2-1; TRBD2 aligns across 8 bases. The CDR3 loop spans 14 amino acids. Germline V CDR1 and CDR2: SNHLY, FYNNEI. V was clipped by 8 bases and J by 4 bases; unmatched bases: 7. The CDR3 region is CASLPAGVYNEQFF. For the CDR3, the DNA is TGTGCCAGCCTCCCAGCGGGAGTATACAATGAGCAGTTCTTC. Supplemented by reference TRBV2 and TRBJ2-1, the full variable domain reads EPEVTQTPSHQVTQMGQEVILRCVPISNHLYFYWYRQILGQKVEFLVSFYNNEISEKSEIFDDQFSVERPDGSNFTLKIRSTKLEDSAMYFCASLPAGVYNEQFFGPGTRLTVL.

The CDR3 DNA is TGTGCCAGCAGTGAAAGGACAGGGGGCTGGAGCAATCAGCCCCAGCATTTT. Its translation is CASSERTGGWSNQPQHF. V gene TRBV28 combines with J gene TRBJ1-5; TRBD1 agrees at 11 bases. Germline CDR1 reads MDHEN; CDR2 reads SYDVKM. CDR3 length: 17 amino acids. V lost 5 bases and J lost 1; bases outside the gene matches: 7.

The CDR3 nucleotides read TGTGCCAGCACCCGACGGTACGGCACTGAAGCTTTCTTT. Its translation: CASTRRYGTEAFF. This chain joins TRBV5-6 and TRBJ1-1, with D uncertain. Germline values: CDR1 SGHDT, CDR2 YYEEEE. This CDR3 is 13 amino acids long. V shed 6 bases and J shed 4 bases, with 13 bases lying between them. The full variable domain, in which reference TRBV5-6 and TRBJ1-1 provide the parts outside the CDR3, is DAGVTQSPTHLIKTRGQQVTLRCSPKSGHDTVSWYQQALGQGPQFIFQYYEEEERQRGNFPDRFSGHQFPNYSSELNVNALLLGDSALYLCASTRRYGTEAFFGQGTRLTVV.

This chain joins TRBV5-1 and TRBJ2-5, with D tentatively TRBD1 or TRBD2 (5 bases each). V lost 4 bases and J 4 bases, leaving 20 bases between the germline ends. The germline gives CDR1 SGHRS, CDR2 YFSETQ. This CDR3 region has 16 residues. The CDR3 coding sequence is TGCGCCAGCAGCCCCGGGGCAGTCTACGCTCTAGAGACCCAGTACTTC. Protein product: CASSPGAVYALETQYF. Using reference TRBV5-1 and TRBJ2-5 for the parts outside the CDR3, the full variable domain is KAGVTQTPRYLIKTRGQQVTLSCSPISGHRSVSWYQQTPGQGLQFLFEYFSETQRNKGNFPGRFSGRQFSNSRSEMNVSTLELGDSALYLCASSPGAVYALETQYFGPGTRLLVL.

The CDR3 sequence: CASSEGGTGELFF. Written as DNA, the CDR3 is TGTGCCAGCAGCGAGGGGGGGACCGGGGAGCTGTTTTTT. This chain joins TRBV6-1 and TRBJ2-2, with D maybe TRBD2 (7 bases). The length of the CDR3 is 13 residues. The V gene lost 6 bases and the J gene lost 5 bases, with 10 bases spanning the gap. Per germline, CDR1 MNHNS and CDR2 SASEGT.

This chain joins TRBV11-2 and TRBJ2-7; TRBD2 agrees at 7 bases. CDR1 SGHAT and CDR2 FQNNGV come from the germline V gene. CDR3 length: 16 amino acids. Unmatched junction bases numbered 12, after V lost 2 bases and J lost 5 bases. CDR3 sequence reads: CASSLRAQTSDHEQYF. CDR3 nucleotides: TGTGCCAGCAGCTTACGGGCCCAAACTAGCGACCACGAGCAGTACTTC. The full variable domain, rest sourced from reference TRBV11-2 and TRBJ2-7, is EAGVAQSPRYKIIEKRQSVAFWCNPISGHATLYWYQQILGQGPKLLIQFQNNGVVDDSQLPKDRFSAERLKGVDSTLKIQPAKLEDSAVYLCASSLRAQTSDHEQYFGPGTRLTVT.

The rearrangement links TRBV5-4 to TRBJ1-1; D not certain. V was trimmed by 0 bases and J by 1 base, leaving 7 bases between them. This CDR3 is built from 14 residues. CDR1 SGHNT and CDR2 YYREEE come from the germline V gene (reference sequence). The CDR3 protein is CASSLGLGNTEAFF. In DNA form, the CDR3 reads TGTGCCAGCAGCTTGGGTCTGGGGAACACTGAAGCTTTCTTT.

The J gene is TRBJ1-1, the V gene TRBV19, with 8 bases that match TRBD1. This CDR3 is built from 17 residues. Germline values: CDR1 LNHDA, CDR2 SQIVND (reference sequence). V lost 6 bases to trimming and J lost 0 bases; unmatched junction nucleotides: 12. The CDR3 protein is CASRTGDTRTLNTEAFF. In nucleotides, the CDR3 is TGTGCCAGTAGGACAGGGGACACCCGCACATTGAACACTGAAGCTTTCTTT.

DNA for the CDR3: TGTGCCAGCAGCCTGGGACTAGTCTACAATGAGCAGTTCTTC. Protein: CASSLGLVYNEQFF. V and J are TRBV11-2 and TRBJ2-1; TRBD2 agrees at 8 bases. Looked up from germline, CDR1 is SGHAT and CDR2 is FQNNGV. With V trimmed by 5 bases and J by 3 bases, 3 bases remained unmatched. The CDR3 consists of 14 residues.

This sequence joins TRBV28 and TRBJ2-7; 7 bases are shared with TRBD2. The V gene's germline CDR1 is MDHEN and CDR2 SYDVKM. This CDR3 is built from 15 residues. The J segment lost 3 bases and the V segment lost 1 base, leaving 6 bases of the junction unmatched. The CDR3 bases are TGTGCCAGCAGTTTATTCAGGACTAGTGACTACGAGCAGTACTTC. Protein sequence: CASSLFRTSDYEQYF.

This chain uses TRBV16 with TRBJ2-6, with unresolved D. Germline CDR1 is KGHSY and CDR2 is FQNENV. CDR3 length equals 16 residues. V lost 1 base and J lost 1, with 8 bases in between. CDR3 in amino acids: CASSQYEQSGANVLTF. CDR3 coding DNA: TGTGCCAGCAGCCAATACGAGCAGTCTGGGGCCAACGTCCTGACTTTC.

The table lists this clone with a few counts. This chain connects TRBV5-4 to TRBJ2-5, with D possibly TRBD2 on 5 matching bases. There are 14 residues in the CDR3. V was trimmed by 0 bases and J by 9 bases, leaving 15 bases between them. Germline-derived CDR1 and CDR2 are SGHNT and YYREEE (reference sequence). The CDR3 DNA follows: TGTGCCAGCAGCTTGGAGGGCGGGCAAATGGCCCAGTACTTC. Translation: CASSLEGGQMAQYF.

The chain couples TRBV27 to TRBJ2-7; D might be TRBD2 (7 bases). CDR3 size: 14 residues. V was cut by 3 bases and J by 6 bases, with 15 bases left in between. Germline-derived CDR1 and CDR2 are MNHEY and SMNVEV (reference sequence). CDR3: CASSFISGGREQYF. DNA of the CDR3: TGTGCCAGCAGTTTTATCTCCGGGGGGCGCGAGCAGTACTTC.

The rearrangement joins TRBV19 to TRBJ2-7; 9 bases line up with TRBD1. The length of the CDR3 is 16 residues. Germline assignment: CDR1 LNHDA and CDR2 SQIVND (reference sequence). Trimming cost V 5 bases and J 2 bases; bases outside gene matches: 10. The DNA of the CDR3 is TGTGCCAGTAGTCTTGTGCCGGGACAGGGCCCCTACGAGCAGTACTTC. It is translated as CASSLVPGQGPYEQYF.

In regard to this clone: Other DNA sequences in the sample encode the same CDR3. J is TRBJ2-1 and V is TRBV7-8; no reliable D call. In germline, CDR1 is SGHVS, CDR2 FQNEAQ. Trimming pared 0 bases from V and 4 bases from J, leaving 7 bases between. The CDR3 has 14 residues. The CDR3 sequence: CASSLAGRYNEQFF. Here the CDR3 DNA reads TGTGCCAGCAGCTTAGCGGGTCGGTACAATGAGCAGTTCTTC.

The J gene is TRBJ2-5, the V gene TRBV28; D perhaps matches TRBD2 (7 bases). The CDR3 sequence is 15 residues long. Looked up from germline, CDR1 is MDHEN and CDR2 is SYDVKM. The V end lost 10 bases, the J end lost 1 base, and 19 bases lay between the germline ends. Written as DNA, the CDR3 is TGTGCCATCGCGGGGGCGAATCAGGGCCAAGAGACCCAGTACTTC. Its translation is CAIAGANQGQETQYF. Full variable domain (missing parts from reference TRBV28 and TRBJ2-5): DVKVTQSSRYLVKRTGEKVFLECVQDMDHENMFWYRQDPGLGLRLIYFSYDVKMKEKGDIPEGYSVSREKKERFSLILESASTNQTSMYLCAIAGANQGQETQYFGPGTRLLVL.

The rearrangement uses TRBV6-5 and TRBJ2-7, with D possibly matching TRBD2 (5 bases). CDR1 and CDR2 from the germline V gene are MNHEY and SVGAGI. Trimming took off 2 bases at V and 7 bases at J, with 15 bases between the two ends. This CDR3 is built from 14 residues. This CDR3 reads CASSYSTVGLEQYF. CDR3 DNA: TGTGCCAGCAGTTACAGTACCGTCGGACTTGAGCAGTACTTC.

The chain has TRBV11-2 and TRBJ2-3; 10 bases match TRBD2. V trimming: 6 bases; J trimming: 6 bases; junction bases outside the gene matches: 12. The CDR3 sequence is 16 residues long. CDR1 is SGHAT and CDR2 is FQNNGV in the germline V gene. Written as DNA, the CDR3 is TGTGCCAGCAGGCGACTAGCGGGTGGTCGGAAGGATACGCAGTATTTT. Encoded protein: CASRRLAGGRKDTQYF.

This rearrangement joins TRBV6-1 to TRBJ1-5; D is uncertain. Germline V gives CDR1 MNHNS, CDR2 SASEGT. V lost 5 bases to trimming and J lost 6 bases, with 17 bases between them. This CDR3 contains 15 residues. The CDR3 sequence is CASSSRKEVGQPQHF. In DNA form, the CDR3 reads TGTGCCAGCAGTAGCCGTAAGGAGGTCGGTCAGCCCCAGCATTTT.

The rearrangement links TRBV19 to TRBJ2-6; 11 nucleotides align to TRBD1. Germline CDR1 is LNHDA and CDR2 is SQIVND (reference sequence). V shed 6 bases and J 2 bases; nucleotides not matched to a gene: 24. There are 23 residues in the CDR3. CDR3 sequence reads: CASSYPRVLDRDRGYAGANVLTF. CDR3 in DNA: TGTGCCAGTAGCTATCCCAGGGTCCTTGACCGGGACAGGGGGTATGCTGGGGCCAACGTCCTGACTTTC.

The rearrangement joins TRBV27 to TRBJ2-1; unclear D gene. With 7 bases removed from V and 4 bases from J, the gap between germline ends came to 5 bases. The CDR3 loop spans 11 amino acids. Germline CDR1 MNHEY, CDR2 SMNVEV (reference sequence). This CDR3 reads CASNGYNEQFF. The CDR3 DNA follows: TGTGCCAGCAACGGGTACAATGAGCAGTTCTTC.

Note on this clone: The sample has other DNA sequences that encode this CDR3 too. CDR3 loop: CASSLSGANVLTF. The DNA for the CDR3 is TGTGCCAGCAGTCTCTCTGGGGCCAACGTCCTGACTTTC. The genes are TRBV28 and TRBJ2-6; D is uncertain. Germline CDR1 reads MDHEN; CDR2 reads SYDVKM. This CDR3 has 13 residues. V lost 5 bases, J lost 0 bases, and 2 bases lay in between.

The chain recombines TRBV7-9 with TRBJ2-5; D not certain. This CDR3 has 12 amino acids. Germline V gives CDR1 SEHNR, CDR2 FQNEAQ (reference sequence). With 3 bases removed from V and 0 bases from J, the gap between germline ends came to 2 bases. The CDR3 reads CASSFYQETQYF. CDR3 nucleotide sequence: TGTGCCAGCAGCTTTTACCAAGAGACCCAGTACTTC.

V usage is TRBV27 and J usage is TRBJ2-2; TRBD2 aligns across 10 bases. Germline CDR1 MNHEY, CDR2 SMNVEV (reference sequence). This CDR3 is built from 15 residues. Trimming removed 7 bases from V and 5 bases from J; junction bases left unmatched: 7. CDR3 loop: CASMAASGSTGELFF. DNA of the CDR3: TGTGCCAGCATGGCCGCTAGCGGGAGTACCGGGGAGCTGTTTTTT.